What follows are 3 T cell receptor beta chains derived from one specimen sequenced in a study of blood T cells in healthy people across ages (dated by TCRdb to about 2015). The receptor library was made with 5' RACE. The sample was run on an Illumina HiSeq 2500. A second about 7 to 11 cycle PCR used a sample-barcoded 5' primer and a J-beta primer mix. In-frame beta chains were kept once TCRdb had trimmed the public reads at Q25 with fastp and called clones with MiXCR. Rows are combined by CDR3 protein, so each entry shows the most common genes and DNA. This sample comprises some 1,500,000 distinct CDR3 sequences, about 45% of them detected only once. 4% of the sample comes from the top ten. Sequenced material: blood. These receptor sequences come from a woman aged 18-29 years in good health.

This clonotype occurred a few times. The chain carries TRBV20-1 and TRBJ1-2; the D is unclear. This CDR3 region has 13 residues. Germline-derived CDR1 and CDR2 are DFQATT and SNEGSKA (reference sequence). Trimming cost V 1 base and J 2 bases, with 8 bases left between them. CDR3 region: CSARGHFNYGYTF. CDR3 nucleotide sequence: TGCAGTGCTAGAGGGCATTTCAACTATGGCTACACCTTC.

This chain links TRBV5-1 with TRBJ1-3; D unclear. This CDR3 region has 15 residues. Germline V gives CDR1 SGHRS, CDR2 YFSETQ. The germline V and J ends were trimmed by 0 bases and 1 base, with 8 bases remaining between them. The CDR3 DNA is TGCGCCAGCAGCTTGGTCTCGGGGTCTGGAAACACCATATATTTT. The encoded protein is CASSLVSGSGNTIYF.

This clonotype was seen many times. The chain recombines TRBV7-9 with TRBJ2-3; D ambiguous. CDR1 and CDR2 from the germline V gene are SEHNR and FQNEAQ (reference sequence). The V gene lost 2 bases and the J gene lost 5 bases, with 5 bases spanning the gap. The CDR3 is made up of 12 amino acids. CDR3 sequence (DNA): TGTGCCAGCAGCTTAATCGTAGATACGCAGTATTTT. Its protein is CASSLIVDTQYF. The full variable domain, rest sourced from reference TRBV7-9 and TRBJ2-3, is DTGVSQNPRHKITKRGQNVTFRCDPISEHNRLYWYRQTLGQGPEFLTYFQNEAQLEKSRLLSDRFSAERPKGSFSTLEIQRTEQGDSAMYLCASSLIVDTQYFGPGTRLTVL.